This TCR beta chain came from a study of T cells in Graves' hyperthyroidism and ophthalmopathy. Study in general: Before any treatment, at initial diagnosis, peripheral blood was collected.

Patients aged 18 to 65 had newly diagnosed hyperthyroidism of under 2 months' duration. Diagnosis rested on symptoms, serum thyroxine and TRAb, thyroid ultrasound, and orbital computed tomography. At first hyperthyroidism diagnosis, before any ophthalmopathy symptoms, the blood sample was collected. The CDR3 is made up of 14 amino acids. In germline, CDR1 is SGHTA, CDR2 FQGNSA. Trimming stripped 4 bases from V and 7 bases from J, with 16 bases between. Template material for amplifying TCR beta CDR3 regions consisted of RNA transcripts. Researchers ran a first-round RT-PCR on the TCR CDR3 using the HTBI primer set. TCRdb independently ran MiXCR on the multiplex PCR reads; one entry per CDR3 protein. The sample holds a few hundred thousand distinct CDR3 sequences, approximately 15% seen once. This clonotype was observed many times.

What was sequenced was blood. The TCR comes from a woman in her 40s with Graves' hyperthyroidism that later progressed to Graves' ophthalmopathy. This rearrangement joins TRBV7-2 to TRBJ1-2; perhaps TRBD1 as D (5 bases). CDR3 loop: CASSYPQDIFGYTF. CDR3 DNA sequence: TGTGCCAGCAGCTATCCCCAGGACATTTTTGGCTACACCTTC.